A selection of T cell receptor beta chains follows, all from one sample in a study of T cell repertoires in ileal Crohn's disease. The method was immunoSEQ multiplex PCR; TCRdb's version includes in-frame clones alone and lacks a portion of them. Here the sample spans 5,000 to 6,500 clones, 83% being singletons. The sequenced sample consisted of ileal tissue. The receptors stem from an adult with Crohn's disease. The CDR3 runs from the conserved cysteine through the conserved F or W. A D gene is named only where the DNA matches it firmly. Clone size, where shown, is once, few, many, or a class for clones that have expanded.

J	D	size	V	CDR3	DNA
TRBJ1-2	TRBD1	-	TRBV2	CASSSQGNDGYTF	TGTGCCAGCAGTTCACAGGGGAACGATGGCTACACCTTC
TRBJ2-7	-	-	TRBV6-9	CASSYGQGQYEQYF	TGTGCCAGCAGTTACGGGCAGGGTCAGTACGAGCAGTACTTC
TRBJ1-5	-	-	TRBV7-2	CASSLRGSQPQHF	TGTGCCAGCAGCTTACGGGGGAGTCAGCCCCAGCATTTT
TRBJ2-3	-	few	TRBV7-9	CASSLGGHSTDTQYF	TGTGCCAGCAGCTTAGGGGGACATAGCACAGATACGCAGTATTTT
TRBJ1-1	TRBD1	-	TRBV5-5	CASSTRQGAANTEAFF	TGTGCCAGCAGCACCCGACAGGGGGCCGCGAACACTGAAGCTTTCTTT
TRBJ2-7	-	-	TRBV18	CASSHLKSDNLEQYF	TGTGCCAGCTCGCATCTCAAATCTGACAACCTAGAGCAGTACTTC
TRBJ1-1	-	-	TRBV5-6	CASSWTLEPGEYTEAFF	TGTGCCAGCAGCTGGACCCTGGAACCAGGGGAGTATACTGAAGCTTTCTTT
TRBJ2-7	-	few	TRBV30	CAWRSGGYYEQYF	TGTGCCTGGAGATCCGGGGGCTATTACGAGCAGTACTTC
TRBJ1-1	TRBD1	-	TRBV5-5	CASSQGTGLEAFF	TGTGCCAGCAGCCAAGGGACAGGGCTTGAAGCTTTCTTT
TRBJ2-1	TRBD2	-	TRBV14	CASSQAGTSGRAEQFF	TGTGCCAGCAGCCAAGCCGGGACTAGCGGGAGGGCTGAGCAGTTCTTC
TRBJ2-7	TRBD1	large	TRBV27	CASSLTGTGNYEQYF	TGTGCCAGCAGTTTAACCGGGACAGGGAACTACGAGCAGTACTTC
TRBJ2-2	TRBD1	-	TRBV30	CAWSWDRDTGELFF	TGTGCCTGGAGTTGGGACAGGGACACCGGGGAGCTGTTTTTT
TRBJ2-6	TRBD1	-	TRBV28	CASSLPQGVHSGANVLTF	TGTGCCAGCAGTTTACCGCAGGGGGTGCACTCTGGGGCCAACGTCCTGACTTTC
TRBJ1-3	-	-	TRBV10-3	CAIGRGSGNTIYF	TGTGCCATCGGACGGGGCTCTGGAAACACCATATATTTT
TRBJ2-1	TRBD2	-	TRBV13	CASSLGREFSMNEQFF	TGTGCCAGCAGCTTAGGGCGGGAGTTTAGTATGAATGAGCAGTTCTTC
TRBJ2-3	TRBD1	-	TRBV27	CASSLRDRSTDTQYF	TGTGCCAGCAGTTTGAGGGACAGAAGCACAGATACGCAGTATTTT
TRBJ1-5	-	-	TRBV2	CASSEMGQGNQPQHF	TGTGCCAGCAGTGAAATGGGGCAGGGCAATCAGCCCCAGCATTTT
TRBJ2-1	TRBD2	medium-sized	TRBV4-2	CASSQASGSYNEQFF	TGTGCCAGCAGCCAGGCTAGCGGATCCTACAATGAGCAGTTCTTC
TRBJ1-5	-	large	TRBV27	CASSLGAGDQPQHF	TGTGCCAGCAGTTTGGGGGCAGGGGACCAGCCCCAGCATTTT
TRBJ2-5	-	-	TRBV30	CAWSVRETQYF	TGTGCCTGGAGTGTAAGGGAGACCCAGTACTTC
TRBJ1-6	-	-	TRBV30	CAWSVRGFYSPLHF	TGTGCCTGGAGTGTACGAGGGTTTTATTCACCCCTCCACTTT
TRBJ1-4	-	-	TRBV6-1	CASSELEFPEKLFF	TGTGCCAGCAGTGAACTTGAGTTCCCTGAAAAACTGTTTTTT
TRBJ2-5	-	-	TRBV6-5	CASSYSAGSQETQYF	TGTGCCAGCAGTTACTCGGCAGGTTCACAAGAGACCCAGTACTTC
TRBJ2-5	-	-	TRBV7-2	CASSPAGGPQETQYF	TGTGCCAGCAGTCCGGCCGGGGGGCCCCAAGAGACCCAGTACTTC
TRBJ2-7	TRBD1	-	TRBV4-1	CASSRRQGVTRGEQYF	TGCGCCAGCAGCCGCAGACAGGGGGTGACTAGGGGCGAGCAGTACTTC
TRBJ1-2	-	few	TRBV21-1	CASSKGDRGRFGYTF	TGTGCCAGCAGCAAAGGAGACCGGGGGCGGTTTGGCTACACCTTC
TRBJ2-1	-	-	TRBV7-8	CASSLVRDRLGNEQFF	TGTGCCAGCAGCTTAGTGAGGGACCGGCTCGGGAATGAGCAGTTCTTC
TRBJ2-7	-	once	TRBV28	CASSGTPSYEQYF	TGTGCCAGCAGCGGGACGCCATCCTACGAGCAGTACTTC
TRBJ1-2	TRBD1	once	TRBV12-5	CASGPGTENNYGYTF	TGTGCTAGTGGACCCGGGACAGAGAATAACTATGGCTACACCTTC
TRBJ1-1	-	-	TRBV5-1	CASSSLQVNTEAFF	TGCGCCAGCAGCTCGTTACAGGTGAACACTGAAGCTTTCTTT
TRBJ2-3	TRBD2	-	TRBV5-1	CASSRLAGERDTQYF	TGCGCCAGCAGCCGACTAGCGGGAGAGAGAGATACGCAGTATTTT
TRBJ2-1	TRBD1	-	TRBV4-2	CASSQDTGGYNEQFF	TGTGCCAGCAGCCAAGATACAGGGGGGTACAATGAGCAGTTCTTC
TRBJ1-5	-	-	TRBV28	CASSLRRGQAQPQHF	TGTGCCAGCAGTTTACGGCGGGGGCAAGCTCAGCCCCAGCATTTT
TRBJ1-2	-	-	TRBV4-3	CASSQDLGGGNGYTF	TGCGCCAGCAGCCAAGACCTGGGGGGAGGGAATGGCTACACCTTC